A single sample gave rise to the 21 T cell receptor beta chains below, sequenced in a study of control samples from healthy donors and cancer patients. TCRdb keeps only in-frame clones here, not all; method: immunoSEQ multiplex PCR. This table holds over 110,000 clones, around 85% found once. The specimen was blood. All receptors derive from a woman aged 30 to 39 in good health.

This clone occurred a few times. The chain is built from TRBV7-2 and TRBJ2-2; D perhaps matches TRBD2 (5 bases). V gave up 5 bases and J gave up 7 bases, with 14 bases separating them. Germline CDR1 and CDR2: SGHTA and FQGNSA. The CDR3 consists of 14 residues. CDR3 residues: CASSPMAGVGELFF. The CDR3 DNA reads TGTGCCAGCAGCCCTATGGCCGGGGTCGGGGAGCTGTTTTTT.

The chain couples TRBV30 to TRBJ1-3; unclear D gene. The germline V gene has CDR1 GTSNPN and CDR2 SVGIG (reference sequence). The CDR3 consists of 12 residues. The V gene lost 2 bases and the J gene lost 0 bases, with 2 bases spanning the gap. CDR3 coding DNA: TGTGCCTGGAGTACCTCTGGAAACACCATATATTTT. This encodes CAWSTSGNTIYF.

The rearrangement uses TRBV2 and TRBJ2-5, with D maybe TRBD2 (6 bases). Trimming cost V 6 bases and J 1 base, with 9 bases left between them. Germline CDR1 SNHLY, CDR2 FYNNEI. The CDR3 covers 13 residues. The CDR3 DNA reads as TGTGCCAGCAGCCGGGACTTCCAAGAGACCCAGTACTTC. Its protein is CASSRDFQETQYF.

This clone showed up just once. The J gene is TRBJ1-1, the V gene TRBV7-8, with D uncertain. Trimming stripped 6 bases from V and 0 bases from J, with 8 bases between. The CDR3 spans 13 residues. CDR1 is SGHVS and CDR2 is FQNEAQ in the germline V gene. CDR3 residues: CASRYTLNTEAFF. CDR3 nucleotide sequence: TGTGCCAGCAGGTATACGTTGAACACTGAAGCTTTCTTT.

This sequence joins TRBV5-1 and TRBJ2-3; no definite D call. The CDR3 is 15 amino acids. The germline gives CDR1 SGHRS, CDR2 YFSETQ. V gave up 4 bases and J gave up 0 bases, with 12 bases separating them. As DNA, the CDR3 is TGCGCCAGCAGCCCGCTTGTCGCCAGCACAGATACGCAGTATTTT. Its translation is CASSPLVASTDTQYF.

This chain uses TRBV3-1 (or the pseudogene TRBV3-2) with TRBJ2-3; 10 nucleotides agree with TRBD2. The CDR3 is 20 residues long. Germline CDR1 is LGHDT and CDR2 is YNNKEL (reference sequence). V dropped 0 bases and J dropped 4; count of bases not matched to a gene: 16. CDR3 protein: CASSQDGGWSSGSGADTQYF. CDR3 bases: TGTGCCAGCAGCCAAGACGGAGGCTGGTCTAGCGGGAGTGGGGCAGATACGCAGTATTTT.

The J gene is TRBJ1-2, the V gene TRBV9; D not resolved. The germline V gene encodes CDR1 SGDLS and CDR2 YYNGEE. This CDR3 has 13 amino acids. V was cut by 6 bases and J by 6 bases, with 15 bases left in between. The CDR3 reads CASTYRAQDGYTF. The DNA for the CDR3 is TGTGCCAGCACCTATCGGGCCCAGGATGGCTACACCTTC.

The chain employs TRBV5-4 and TRBJ2-3, with 9 positions matching TRBD2. Germline CDR1 SGHNT, CDR2 YYREEE (reference sequence). The V segment lost 5 bases and the J segment 4 bases; nucleotides outside the gene matches: 5. The CDR3 has 14 residues. The DNA of the CDR3 is TGTGCCAGCAGTCGGGTAGCGGGAGCAGATACGCAGTATTTT. Amino acid sequence: CASSRVAGADTQYF.

V and J are TRBV30 and TRBJ1-2; no firm D call. V lost 3 bases and J lost 8, with 16 bases in between. Germline V gene lookup returns CDR1 GTSNPN and CDR2 SVGIG (reference sequence). The CDR3 extends over 13 amino acids. CDR3 DNA: TGTGCCTGGAGGAGGCCCCTCGAAGGGGGCTACACCTTC. It specifies CAWRRPLEGGYTF.

This clone was detected a few times. V and J are TRBV28 and TRBJ2-1; 10 bases are shared with TRBD2. Looked up from germline, CDR1 is MDHEN and CDR2 is SYDVKM. The CDR3 runs to 16 residues. With 2 bases clipped from V and 6 bases from J, the junction kept 7 bases outside the gene matches. The CDR3 spells CASSLGLAGVFNEQFF. In DNA, the CDR3 is TGTGCCAGCAGTTTAGGTCTAGCGGGAGTCTTCAATGAGCAGTTCTTC.

The chain recombines TRBV28 with TRBJ1-6, with D possibly being TRBD1 (6 bases). From germline, CDR1 is MDHEN and CDR2 SYDVKM. The CDR3 has 15 amino acids. V lost 6 bases, J lost 9 bases, and 18 bases lay in between. CDR3: CASRGGAGVSSPLHF. The CDR3 coding sequence is TGTGCCAGCAGGGGTGGGGCAGGGGTTTCTTCACCCCTCCACTTT.

The gene calls are TRBV7-9 and TRBJ2-1, with D possibly being TRBD1 or TRBD2 (5 bases each). Germline V gene lookup returns CDR1 SEHNR and CDR2 FQNEAQ (reference sequence). Between the trimmed V and J ends, which lost 3 bases and 8 bases, there was a span of 14 bases. The CDR3 consists of 14 residues. The CDR3 loop reads CASSFGLRDDEQFF. Written as DNA, the CDR3 is TGTGCCAGCAGCTTCGGACTTCGGGACGATGAGCAGTTCTTC.

This clone was recorded a few times. The chain carries TRBV19 and TRBJ1-4; D gene ambiguous. CDR1 is LNHDA and CDR2 is SQIVND in the germline V gene (reference sequence). This CDR3 region has 14 residues. Trimming stripped 6 bases from V and 8 bases from J, with 16 bases between. The CDR3 protein is CASSLEGLEEKLFF. CDR3 bases: TGTGCCAGTAGCCTGGAGGGCTTAGAAGAAAAACTGTTTTTT.

This chain uses TRBV29-1 with TRBJ2-1; TRBD2 aligns across 12 bases. The V segment lost 4 bases and the J segment 6 bases; nucleotides outside the gene matches: 4. Germline loops: CDR1 SQVTM, CDR2 ANQGSEA. CDR3 length: 14 amino acids. The CDR3 bases are TGCAGCGTTGTGACTAGCGGGAGTCCCAATGAGCAGTTCTTC. This gives the protein CSVVTSGSPNEQFF.

This clone was picked up one time. CDR3 in amino acids: CASRGQKTSPTNEKLFF. CDR3 sequence (DNA): TGTGCCAGTCGAGGACAGAAAACTTCCCCAACTAATGAAAAACTGTTTTTT. The chain couples TRBV28 to TRBJ1-4; perhaps TRBD1 as D (6 bases). V lost 9 bases to trimming and J lost 0 bases, with 20 bases between them. The germline gives CDR1 MDHEN, CDR2 SYDVKM. The CDR3 sequence is 17 residues long.

This CDR3 reads CASSLEGGGEQFF. For the CDR3, the DNA is TGTGCCAGCAGCTTAGAAGGAGGGGGTGAGCAGTTCTTC. The genes are TRBV7-9 and TRBJ2-1, with D perhaps being TRBD1 or TRBD2 (6 bases each). Trimming shortened V by 1 base and J by 9 bases, and 10 bases separated the two germline ends. Germline V gives CDR1 SEHNR, CDR2 FQNEAQ (reference sequence). CDR3 size: 13 residues.

V usage is TRBV29-1 and J usage is TRBJ2-7, with D tentatively TRBD1 or TRBD2 (5 bases each). Germline V gene lookup returns CDR1 SQVTM and CDR2 ANQGSEA. Trimming took off 4 bases at V and 1 base at J, with 11 bases between the two ends. CDR3 length: 13 residues. DNA of the CDR3: TGCAGCGTTGGACCTGGGGGATCCTACGAGCAGTACTTC. Translating it yields CSVGPGGSYEQYF.

The chain couples TRBV6-4 to TRBJ1-2; the D gene is possibly TRBD1 (6 bases). The germline CDR1 and CDR2 sequences are MRHNA and SNTAGT. This CDR3 spans 14 amino acids. Trimming removed 5 bases at V and 6 bases at J, with 16 bases between. The chain's CDR3 is CASSSGHGADGYTF. The DNA for the CDR3 is TGTGCCAGCAGTTCGGGACACGGAGCGGATGGCTACACCTTC.

The genes are TRBV5-1 and TRBJ1-2, with 9 bases matching TRBD1. From germline, CDR1 is SGHRS and CDR2 YFSETQ. This CDR3 spans 14 amino acids. The ends lost 5 bases at V and 2 bases at J; junction bases unmatched: 4. CDR3 residues: CASRGTGWNYGYTF. The CDR3 DNA sequence: TGCGCCAGCAGAGGGACAGGGTGGAACTATGGCTACACCTTC.

This clone was seen just once. The rearrangement links TRBV19 to TRBJ2-7, with 7 nucleotides matching TRBD2. This CDR3 contains 13 residues. V lost 6 bases to trimming and J lost 5 bases; unmatched junction nucleotides: 7. Germline lookup yields CDR1 LNHDA and CDR2 SQIVND (reference sequence). The CDR3 region has the DNA TGTGCCAGTAGAGCGGCCGGGAGGCACGAGCAGTACTTC. Its protein is CASRAAGRHEQYF.

The rearrangement uses TRBV7-6 and TRBJ2-1; no clear D. The V end lost 2 bases, the J end lost 0 bases, and 11 bases lay between the germline ends. The CDR3 extends over 16 amino acids. CDR1 SGHVS and CDR2 FNYEAQ come from the germline V gene. This chain's CDR3 is CASSLLPASSYNEQFF. CDR3 coding DNA: TGTGCCAGCAGCTTACTCCCCGCGAGCTCCTACAATGAGCAGTTCTTC.